These 32 T cell receptor beta chains were sequenced from one sample in a study of ipilimumab plus nivolumab after autologous stem cell transplantation. TCRdb's table, derived via immunoSEQ multiplex PCR, lists solely in-frame clones and lacks some. The sample records roughly 12,000 clones, about 77% being singletons. Specimen: PBMCs, collected in a trial of ipilimumab plus nivolumab as post-transplant consolidation. All receptors come from a male donor with multiple myeloma.

This sequence joins TRBV6-6 and TRBJ2-7; 9 nucleotides match TRBD1. The CDR3 runs 15 residues. Trimming removed 0 bases from V and 2 bases from J; junction bases left unmatched: 2. Germline CDR1 MNHNY, CDR2 SVGAGI (reference sequence). CDR3 coding DNA: TGTGCCAGCAGTTACTCGACAGGGGGGCCCTACGAGCAGTACTTC. This codes for CASSYSTGGPYEQYF.

In DNA, the CDR3 is TGCGCCAGCAGCTTGGCCGAGAGTGAAGCTTTCTTT. It codes for CASSLAESEAFF. The chain couples TRBV5-1 to TRBJ1-1; D gene unclear. V lost 0 bases and J 7 bases, leaving 7 bases between the germline ends. The V gene's germline CDR1 is SGHRS and CDR2 YFSETQ. CDR3 length: 12 amino acids.

This clone was recorded a few times. The gene calls are TRBV15 and TRBJ1-2; the D is unclear. CDR1 is LNHNV, CDR2 YYDKDF, per germline (reference sequence). This CDR3 comprises 13 residues. The V end lost 0 bases, the J end lost 2 bases, and 4 bases lay between the germline ends. Here the CDR3 DNA reads TGTGCCACCAGCAGAGATCTCAACTATGGCTACACCTTC. It translates to CATSRDLNYGYTF.

This rearrangement joins TRBV7-3 to TRBJ1-1; TRBD1 might be the D (6 bases). Germline V gives CDR1 SGHTA, CDR2 FQGTGA. The CDR3 contains 14 residues. V lost 5 bases, J lost 2 bases, and 12 bases lay in between. The CDR3 nucleotides read TGTGCCAGCAGCAAGGACAGCAGCAACACTGAAGCTTTCTTT. Protein: CASSKDSSNTEAFF. Variable domain in full (rest from reference TRBV7-3 and TRBJ1-1): GAGVSQTPSNKVTEKGKYVELRCDPISGHTALYWYRQSLGQGPEFLIYFQGTGAADDSGLPNDRFFAVRPEGSVSTLKIQRTERGDSAVYLCASSKDSSNTEAFFGQGTRLTVV.

V is TRBV19 and J is TRBJ1-4, with 8 nucleotides matching TRBD1. This CDR3 region has 15 residues. Germline V gene data show CDR1 as LNHDA and CDR2 as SQIVND (reference sequence). The V gene end was trimmed by 7 bases and the J gene end by 8 bases; junction bases not matched to a gene: 12. The CDR3 DNA sequence: TGTGCCAGTACAGTTACCGGGACAGGCGGGGAAAAACTGTTTTTT. As protein: CASTVTGTGGEKLFF. The full variable domain, completed using reference TRBV19 and TRBJ1-4, is DGGITQSPKYLFRKEGQNVTLSCEQNLNHDAMYWYRQDPGQGLRLIYYSQIVNDFQKGDIAEGYSVSREKKESFPLTVTSAQKNPTAFYLCASTVTGTGGEKLFFGSGTQLSVL.

The chain links TRBV7-2 to TRBJ2-1; D may be TRBD2 (5 bases). The germline V gene has CDR1 SGHTA and CDR2 FQGNSA. V lost 5 bases and J lost 0, with 11 bases in between. The length of the CDR3 is 15 residues. DNA for the CDR3: TGTGCCAGCAGCCCTACTAGTAGCTCCTACAATGAGCAGTTCTTC. Its translation is CASSPTSSSYNEQFF.

The genes are TRBV19 and TRBJ1-3, with D possibly TRBD1 on 5 matching bases. Germline CDR1 and CDR2: LNHDA and SQIVND (reference sequence). V lost 10 bases and J 4 bases, leaving 14 bases between the germline ends. The CDR3 spans 13 residues. The CDR3 spells CATGQQVGNTIYF. In DNA form, the CDR3 reads TGTGCCACCGGGCAACAGGTCGGAAACACCATATATTTT.

The V gene is TRBV5-4, the J gene TRBJ2-7; 8 bases map to TRBD2. The germline CDR1 and CDR2 sequences are SGHNT and YYREEE (reference sequence). V trimming: 5 bases; J trimming: 0 bases; junction bases outside the gene matches: 4. This CDR3 has 14 amino acids. The CDR3 reads CASSKSGGSYEQYF. CDR3 nucleotides: TGTGCCAGCAGTAAAAGCGGGGGCTCCTACGAGCAGTACTTC.

V gene TRBV10-1 combines with J gene TRBJ2-7; 10 bases are shared with TRBD1. J was trimmed by 0 bases and V by 6 bases; bases with no gene match: 20. Looked up from germline, CDR1 is WNHNN and CDR2 is SYGVQD (reference sequence). The CDR3 length is 20 residues. The CDR3 reads CASSKRITGTGVLFSYEQYF. CDR3 in DNA: TGCGCCAGCAGCAAAAGGATAACCGGGACAGGGGTTCTGTTCTCCTACGAGCAGTACTTC.

This clone was seen only once. V is TRBV19 and J is TRBJ2-1; D gene unclear. Germline CDR1 is LNHDA and CDR2 is SQIVND (reference sequence). CDR3 size: 12 residues. The ends were cut back, 3 bases at V and 8 bases at J, with 8 bases in the middle. CDR3 in amino acids: CASSISFYEQFF. CDR3 coding DNA: TGTGCCAGTAGTATTTCCTTCTATGAGCAGTTCTTC.

The chain recombines TRBV7-6 with TRBJ2-1; possibly TRBD1 for D (6 bases). CDR1 and CDR2 (germline): SGHVS, FNYEAQ. The CDR3 spans 13 residues. V was trimmed by 4 bases and J by 7 bases, leaving 11 bases between them. Here the CDR3 reads CASSYRETNEQFF. The DNA of the CDR3 is TGTGCCAGCAGCTACAGGGAAACAAATGAGCAGTTCTTC.

The chain links TRBV7-9 to TRBJ2-1, with D perhaps matching TRBD2 (6 bases). The germline V gene has CDR1 SEHNR and CDR2 FQNEAQ (reference sequence). The germline V and J ends were trimmed by 3 bases and 2 bases, with 14 bases remaining between them. The CDR3 length is 16 residues. CDR3 loop: CASSFLWEAPYNEQFF. CDR3 bases: TGTGCCAGCAGCTTCCTGTGGGAGGCCCCCTACAATGAGCAGTTCTTC.

This chain links TRBV7-2 with TRBJ2-3; weak D call: TRBD1 (6 bases). The CDR3 extends over 15 amino acids. The V gene's germline CDR1 is SGHTA and CDR2 FQGNSA. Trimming pared 2 bases from V and 2 bases from J, leaving 11 bases between. In DNA, the CDR3 is TGTGCCAGCAGCTTAACAGGGATCGTCACAGATACGCAGTATTTT. It is translated as CASSLTGIVTDTQYF.

This chain connects TRBV7-3 to TRBJ2-5, with a tentative D call TRBD2 (6 bases). V was cut by 5 bases and J by 4 bases, with 14 bases left in between. The V gene's germline CDR1 is SGHTA and CDR2 FQGTGA. This CDR3 contains 14 residues. In nucleotides, the CDR3 is TGTGCCAGCAGCCGGGACGGGACTTTAGAGACCCAGTACTTC. This gives the protein CASSRDGTLETQYF.

The rearrangement joins TRBV6-5 to TRBJ2-2, with 14 bases that match TRBD2. V gave up 5 bases and J gave up 10 bases; unmatched junction bases: 6. CDR1 is MNHEY, CDR2 SVGAGI, per germline. The CDR3 consists of 15 residues. CDR3 nucleotide sequence: TGTGCCAGCAGTCGGACTAGCGGGGGGTCCCTGGAGCTGTTTTTT. This sequence encodes CASSRTSGGSLELFF.

Only a few counts were recorded for this clone. The J gene is TRBJ2-7, the V gene TRBV7-9; no clear D. V shed 2 bases and J shed 6 bases, with 8 bases lying between them. CDR3 length equals 12 residues. Germline values: CDR1 SEHNR, CDR2 FQNEAQ (reference sequence). The CDR3 coding sequence is TGTGCCAGCAGCTTAATAGGTCGCGAGCAGTACTTC. This sequence encodes CASSLIGREQYF. Together with reference TRBV7-9 and TRBJ2-7, the CDR3 gives the full variable domain: DTGVSQNPRHKITKRGQNVTFRCDPISEHNRLYWYRQTLGQGPEFLTYFQNEAQLEKSRLLSDRFSAERPKGSFSTLEIQRTEQGDSAMYLCASSLIGREQYFGPGTRLTVT.

The J gene is TRBJ2-7, the V gene TRBV27; TRBD1 aligns across 9 bases. Germline CDR1 is MNHEY and CDR2 is SMNVEV (reference sequence). V was clipped by 3 bases and J by 2 bases; unmatched bases: 2. This CDR3 is 14 amino acids long. This CDR3 is CASSFRQGAYEQYF. CDR3 DNA sequence: TGTGCCAGCAGTTTTCGACAGGGGGCCTACGAGCAGTACTTC.

The CDR3 DNA follows: TGTGCCAGCAGTTTCGGACAGACCTACACAGATACGCAGTATTTT. Its translation is CASSFGQTYTDTQYF. The chain carries TRBV6-6 and TRBJ2-3; tentatively, D is TRBD1 (6 bases). The CDR3 has 15 residues. Germline V CDR1 and CDR2: MNHNY, SVGAGI (reference sequence). The ends were cut back, 4 bases at V and 2 bases at J, with 13 bases in the middle.

The rearrangement links TRBV6-5 to TRBJ1-1, with a tentative D call TRBD1 (5 bases). Trimming took off 6 bases at V and 7 bases at J, with 12 bases between the two ends. The CDR3 has 12 residues. CDR1 is MNHEY, CDR2 SVGAGI, per germline. CDR3 in amino acids: CASRFDRGEAFF. The CDR3 coding sequence is TGTGCCAGCAGATTTGACAGAGGTGAAGCTTTCTTT.

This clone was observed a single time. V gene TRBV5-8 combines with J gene TRBJ2-1; tentative D call: TRBD2 (5 bases). The CDR3 has 12 residues. V was cut by 8 bases and J by 7 bases, with 13 bases left in between. Germline values: CDR1 SGHTS, CDR2 YDEGEE. The CDR3 nucleotides are TGTGCCAGTCTTTCGTCGGGGAATGAGCAGTTCTTC. Amino acids: CASLSSGNEQFF.

The J gene is TRBJ1-2, the V gene TRBV5-5; D uncertain. The CDR3 covers 13 residues. Trimming cost V 1 base and J 0 bases, with 4 bases left between them. CDR1 is SGHKS, CDR2 YYEKEE, per germline (reference sequence). CDR3 DNA sequence: TGTGCCAGCAGCTTGACTTCTAACTATGGCTACACCTTC. Amino acid sequence: CASSLTSNYGYTF.

By sample share, this clone is medium-sized. Other DNA sequences within the sample encode an identical CDR3. The gene calls are TRBV19 and TRBJ2-5; D gene unclear. CDR3 size: 12 residues. Germline CDR1 is LNHDA and CDR2 is SQIVND (reference sequence). The germline V and J ends were trimmed by 3 bases and 4 bases, with 6 bases remaining between them. The CDR3 is CASSISSETQYF. Written as DNA, the CDR3 is TGTGCCAGTAGTATTTCCTCAGAGACCCAGTACTTC.

The chain uses TRBV2 and TRBJ1-1; no reliable D call. CDR3 size: 14 residues. Germline CDR1 SNHLY, CDR2 FYNNEI. V lost 7 bases and J 3 bases, leaving 15 bases between the germline ends. The CDR3 reads CASTVWAGDTEAFF. For the CDR3, the DNA is TGTGCCAGCACTGTATGGGCGGGTGACACTGAAGCTTTCTTT.

Only a few counts were recorded for this clone. The chain employs TRBV15 and TRBJ1-5, with D possibly being TRBD1 (5 bases). The V end was cut by 0 bases, the J end by 5 bases, with 17 bases between. CDR1 and CDR2 from the germline V gene are LNHNV and YYDKDF (reference sequence). The CDR3 consists of 17 residues. The CDR3, as DNA: TGTGCCACCAGCAGAGATATGGCAGGGACGGGGGATCAGCCCCAGCATTTT. This codes for CATSRDMAGTGDQPQHF.

In this sample, this clone turned up a few times. V gene TRBV15 combines with J gene TRBJ1-6; TRBD1 agrees at 9 bases. This CDR3 has 17 amino acids. Looked up from germline, CDR1 is LNHNV and CDR2 is YYDKDF (reference sequence). J was trimmed by 7 bases and V by 2 bases; bases with no gene match: 9. As DNA, the CDR3 is TGTGCCACCAGCAGAAGTCTCCCCGGGACAGGGAATTCACCCCTCCACTTT. Translation: CATSRSLPGTGNSPLHF. The variable domain in full, with the rest retrieved from reference TRBV15 and TRBJ1-6, is DAMVIQNPRYQVTQFGKPVTLSCSQTLNHNVMYWYQQKSSQAPKLLFHYYDKDFNNEADTPDNFQSRRPNTSFCFLDIRSPGLGDTAMYLCATSRSLPGTGNSPLHFGNGTRLTVT.

For the CDR3, the DNA is TGCGCCAGCAGTTCATCCGGGGGGGGGACAGATACGCAGTATTTT. Translated: CASSSSGGGTDTQYF. The V and J genes are TRBV4-1 and TRBJ2-3; 8 nucleotides agree with TRBD2. Germline lookup yields CDR1 MGHRA and CDR2 YSYEKL. The CDR3 runs 15 residues. The J segment lost 3 bases and the V segment lost 6 bases, leaving 8 bases of the junction unmatched.

The rearrangement joins TRBV18 to TRBJ2-2; D may be TRBD2 (6 bases). Germline V gene data show CDR1 as KGHSH and CDR2 as LQKENI. The CDR3 spans 15 residues. V was pared by 3 bases and J by 6 bases, with 14 bases between. CDR3 region: CASSPRDSSAGELFF. The DNA of the CDR3 is TGTGCCAGCTCACCCCGGGACTCGTCGGCCGGGGAGCTGTTTTTT.

The chain couples TRBV4-3 to TRBJ2-1; 15 nucleotides align to TRBD2. J was trimmed by 4 bases and V by 1 base; bases with no gene match: 11. Germline-derived CDR1 and CDR2 are LGHNA and YSLEER. This CDR3 has 20 residues. DNA for the CDR3: TGCGCCAGCAGCCAAGCCACTCGGACTAGCGGGGGGGCCTCTTACAATGAGCAGTTCTTC. Translated, it gives CASSQATRTSGGASYNEQFF.

This chain joins TRBV9 and TRBJ2-3, with 7 bases aligning to TRBD1. CDR1 and CDR2 from the germline V gene are SGDLS and YYNGEE. The CDR3 loop spans 15 amino acids. The trim removed 4 bases at V and 4 bases at J, leaving 9 bases unmatched. The CDR3 region is CASSPQGQGADTQYF. The CDR3 DNA reads as TGTGCCAGCAGCCCCCAAGGGCAGGGGGCAGATACGCAGTATTTT.

V usage is TRBV18 and J usage is TRBJ2-1; 9 bases are shared with TRBD2. Trimming removed 3 bases from V and 6 bases from J; junction bases left unmatched: 9. In germline, CDR1 is KGHSH, CDR2 LQKENI. The CDR3 sequence is 16 residues long. The CDR3 here is CASSPPGTSYGNEQFF. CDR3 DNA: TGTGCCAGCTCACCCCCCGGGACTAGCTACGGCAATGAGCAGTTCTTC. Variable domain in full (rest from reference TRBV18 and TRBJ2-1): NAGVMQNPRHLVRRRGQEARLRCSPMKGHSHVYWYRQLPEEGLKFMVYLQKENIIDESGMPKERFSAEFPKEGPSILRIQQVVRGDSAAYFCASSPPGTSYGNEQFFGPGTRLTVL.

The J gene is TRBJ1-1, the V gene TRBV11-3; D call uncertain. Germline V lookup: CDR1 SGHNT, CDR2 YENEEA. Trimming cost V 5 bases and J 1 base, with 11 bases left between them. The CDR3 is 14 residues long. Here the CDR3 DNA reads TGTGCCAGCAGCCCGGACCATGGGAACACTGAAGCTTTCTTT. It yields the protein CASSPDHGNTEAFF. Full variable domain (outside the CDR3, taken from reference TRBV11-3 and TRBJ1-1): EAGVVQSPRYKIIEKKQPVAFWCNPISGHNTLYWYLQNLGQGPELLIRYENEEAVDDSQLPKDRFSAERLKGVDSTLKIQPAELGDSAVYLCASSPDHGNTEAFFGQGTRLTVV.

CDR3 nucleotide sequence: TGTGCCAGCTCACGAAGGACTCTCCAAAACTATGGCTACACCTTC. This encodes CASSRRTLQNYGYTF. This chain uses TRBV18 with TRBJ1-2; unclear D gene. V was shortened by 4 bases and J by 2 bases, with 14 bases between the two germline ends. The CDR3 is 15 residues long. CDR1 and CDR2 (germline): KGHSH, LQKENI.